Sequencing of this TCR beta chain was carried out in a study of shared clonotypes between healthy human individuals. Naive CD8 cells, CD45RO-negative and positively selected for CCR7, excluded terminally differentiated effector memory CD45RA+ cells. Germline-derived CDR1 and CDR2 are SGHAT and FQDESV (reference sequence). The ends lost 8 bases at V and 5 bases at J; junction bases unmatched: 4. This CDR3 has 12 amino acids. In the case of this clone: No antigen is known for it.

At the deep level, the assay was run. Over several immunoSEQ plates, each subset's genomic DNA was distributed in even portions. Measured with immunoSEQ multiplex PCR; TCRdb has only the in-frame clones, and not every one. The profile shows millions of clones, about 92% of them singletons. Study results and caveats: Limitation of the genetic and exposure-history diversity represented came from the few donors. Investigators collected only blood, and repertoires in tissues likely differ.

This chain links TRBV11-1 with TRBJ1-1, with 8 bases that match TRBD1. The sample was naive CD8+ T cells from PBMCs. The receptor comes from a man younger than 35 in good health. Some clones in this sample may be carry-over from other donors' samples. CDR3 sequence: CASRQGRTEAFF. The CDR3, as DNA: TGTGCCAGCCGACAGGGGAGGACTGAAGCTTTCTTT.